This TCR beta chain was recorded in a study of T cell changes during pregnancy in multiple sclerosis. Measured with immunoSEQ multiplex PCR; TCRdb has only the in-frame clones, and not every one. This table has some 76,000 clones, roughly 91% appearing once. The receptor was isolated from a female donor with multiple sclerosis, enrolled in a pregnancy study. Sample: CD4+ T cells from peripheral blood mononuclear cells, taken after pregnancy.

CDR3 sequence (DNA): TGCGCCAGCAGCTTGGACAGAGCCTACGAGCAGTACTTC. This sequence encodes CASSLDRAYEQYF. The chain employs TRBV5-1 and TRBJ2-7; no clear D. Looked up from germline, CDR1 is SGHRS and CDR2 is YFSETQ. V gave up 0 bases and J gave up 2 bases, with 6 bases separating them. This CDR3 is built from 13 residues.